Sequencing of this TCR beta chain was carried out in a study of cytomegalovirus exposure and HLA in healthy donors. The germline V gene encodes CDR1 SGHVS and CDR2 FQNEAQ. The CDR3 length is 14 residues. Trimming stripped 4 bases from V and 2 bases from J, with 9 bases between. Only a few counts were recorded for this clone. Profiling relied on immunoSEQ multiplex PCR, and the TCRdb table lists in-frame clones only, not all of them. The data hold 130,000 or so clones, with under 90% observed a single time. This receptor was taken from a woman under 40 in good health and CMV-seronegative. Sequencing used PBMCs. This rearrangement joins TRBV7-8 to TRBJ1-3, with D maybe TRBD1 (5 bases). The CDR3 coding sequence is TGTGCCAGCAGCTCTGACAGCCCTGGAAACACCATATATTTT. Translated, it gives CASSSDSPGNTIYF.